The entry below describes one T cell receptor beta chain. The data derive from a study of blood T cell repertoires in COVID-19. V lost 4 bases, J lost 4 bases, and 11 bases stayed unmatched. CDR3 length equals 16 residues. Germline values: CDR1 SGDLS, CDR2 YYNGEE. The data were produced by immunoSEQ multiplex PCR, yet TCRdb's version contains in-frame clones alone and is incomplete. The data contain more than 85,000 clones, just over 85% of them singletons. The clonotype was recovered from a woman aged 45-65 years who had recovered from COVID-19. The chain joins TRBV9 to TRBJ1-1; TRBD1 aligns across 9 bases. Specimen: PBMCs or T cells enriched from blood (not recorded which). The CDR3 DNA is TGTGCCAGCAGCCCTACGACAGGGGGTATGAGCACTGAAGCTTTCTTT. Translating it yields CASSPTTGGMSTEAFF.